The TCR beta chain under discussion was sequenced for a study of post-analysis software for immune sequencing data. Regarding the study as a whole: In patients, about five TRBV segments were more frequent than in controls, with TRBV5-6, TRBV5-1 and TRBV20-1 among them. Batch-mates among the samples co-clustered strongly by F measure.

Only one count was recorded for this clonotype. Its antigen is currently unknown. CDR1 and CDR2 (germline): ENHRY, SYGVKD. The V gene end was trimmed by 8 bases and the J gene end by 7 bases; junction bases not matched to a gene: 32. The CDR3 totals 21 residues. TCR beta cDNA libraries included unique molecular identifiers. MiXCR was run by TCRdb on the PCR reads, yielding one entry per CDR3 protein. This sample yields 650,000 to 850,000 distinct CDR3 sequences, of which about 57% are seen a single time; 4.6% belongs to the top ten. The genes are TRBV10-3 and TRBJ2-7; 10 bases map to TRBD2. This receptor was obtained from a girl aged 5-17 years with multiple sclerosis. Sequencing was carried out using blood. CDR3 loop: CAIGFGSQRLAGQSSYNEQYF. The CDR3 DNA is TGTGCCATCGGATTCGGTTCGCAGCGACTAGCGGGCCAAAGCTCCTACAATGAGCAGTACTTC.